This TCR beta chain comes out of a study of T cells in Graves' hyperthyroidism and ophthalmopathy (dated by TCRdb to the late 2010s). Looking at the study overall: Peripheral blood samples were taken at initial diagnosis, before any treatment was given. A discovery cohort of about a hundred patients, 43 with Graves' ophthalmopathy and roughly 59 with stable Graves' hyperthyroidism, was used to find distinguishing TCR V-J signatures. Prospective prediction of ophthalmopathy was tested in an independent validation cohort of 18 to 20 hyperthyroidism patients and 17 patients who later progressed to ophthalmopathy. The 100 or so discovery patients were randomly divided into training and test sets at a 7:3 ratio. In more than 5 Graves' hyperthyroidism patients, the study also compared T-cell repertoires from thyroid tissue with T-cell repertoires from blood. After sampling, hyperthyroidism patients received methimazole starting at 30 mg daily, and ophthalmopathy patients received high-dose intravenous methylprednisolone. According to the paper, TCR Vbeta CDR3 sequencing was carried out on around 140 peripheral blood samples, which came from more than 40 ophthalmopathy, 75 or so hyperthyroidism and approximately 17 progressor patients. The study at large found these results: In validation, the model predicted progression to ophthalmopathy a median of about 6.8 months before onset, with around 70% sensitivity and nearly 75% specificity. In cross-validation, a model built on a 13 V-J signature told ophthalmopathy apart from stable hyperthyroidism with about 90% sensitivity and about 81% specificity, and in testing the same model reached 80%/75%. Most expanded thyroid clonotypes (frequency above 0.001) were also detected in blood, a finding suggesting that blood repertoires may reflect thyroid immune responses. Sample size was not statistically predetermined, and investigators were not blinded to group allocation.

The TCR beta CDR3 regions were amplified from RNA transcripts. For the first round of RT-PCR on the TCR CDR3, the HTBI primer set was used together with the Qiagen OneStep RT-PCR kit. Libraries were constructed in a second round of multiplex PCR, after which size selection and purification were performed. Paired-end sequencing of the libraries was performed with 100 bp reads on an Illumina HiSeq2000. In the source study's methods: SOAPnuke was used to process the raw data, with reads discarded if the reads contained adapters or uncalled bases, had a mean Phred below 15, or lacked an exact constant-primer or identifier match. COPE v1.2.5 was used to merge the high-quality paired reads, and each unique nucleotide sequence was defined as a clonotype. MiTCR v1.1 was used to align clonotypes to the IMGT TRBV, TRBD and TRBJ reference segments. The analysis included only V-J combinations with a frequency above 0.0001, which together covered 99% to 99.2% of the repertoires. A TCS score was defined as the ratio between F50 (clonal expansion) and ExV (chaos), using BLOSUM62-based TCRdist between CDR3 peptides within each V-J. Welch's t-statistics and random forest reduced roughly 530 V-J features to 13, which were used in a naive Bayes classifier (R e1071). TCRdb trimmed public reads at Q25 via fastp, called clones via MiXCR and kept in-frame beta chains. Each entry merges the rows of one CDR3 protein and shows their most common DNA and genes. V and J calls and clone size were set by TCRdb, not the authors. Here the sample has around 600,000 distinct CDR3 sequences; less than 20% occur a single time. Around 7.5% of the sample belongs to the ten largest clones.

There are many counts of this clonotype. Which antigen it targets is not known. The input lacks base qualities; no much larger clone sits a single base away. A patient counted as having stable Graves' hyperthyroidism if no progression to ophthalmopathy occurred over 18 months of follow-up. Hyperthyroidism patients were aged 18 to 65 years and newly diagnosed, with disease duration of less than 2 months. The study excluded patients with uncontrolled infections, other autoimmune diseases, pregnancy or lactation. Diagnoses were established on the basis of clinical symptoms, serum thyroxine and TRAb, thyroid ultrasound, and orbital computed tomography. Ficoll-Paque density gradient centrifugation was used to isolate PBMCs from around 10 ml of fresh peripheral blood. Trizol reagent was used to extract total RNA, and RNA quality was then checked on an Agilent 2100 Bioanalyzer. The CDR1 and CDR2 encoded by the germline V gene (reference sequence) are DFQATT and SNEGSKA. V is shortened by 6 bases, J by 6 bases, and the region joining them spans 18 bases. Including cysteine and phenylalanine, the CDR3 has 13 amino acids. Only the CDR3 DNA is retained, 39 bases long and in frame from the first base.

The sequence was obtained from a woman in her thirties with Graves' hyperthyroidism. Sequencing was carried out using blood. The rearrangement joined TRBV20-1 to TRBJ2-7; TRBD2 is perhaps the D gene, given 6 matching bases. The nucleotide sequence reads as follows: TGCAGTGCGGGGGGTAGCGGATCCCTCGAGCAGTACTTC. Translated, this is CSAGGSGSLEQYF.